The clone carrying this T cell receptor beta chain was detected only a few times. Its antigen is undetermined. The sample originates from a study of response to subunit inactivated influenza vaccine. Regarding the study as a whole: Each seasonal influenza vaccination, the authors suggested, recruits few new T cells.

TCRdb reprocessed the RT-PCR reads via MiXCR and lists one record per CDR3 protein. Of some 640,000 distinct CDR3 sequences detected, roughly 13% appear once; the ten largest clones hold 6.5% to 8.5%. CDR1 is SNHLY and CDR2 is FYNNEI in the germline V gene. V lost 3 bases and J lost 1, with 10 bases in between. The CDR3 runs 15 residues. The TCR sequence derives from a man aged 50 or older who received an inactivated influenza vaccine. The rearrangement joins TRBV2 to TRBJ2-1; unclear D gene. This specimen consisted of PBMCs from blood, obtained 14 to 15 days before vaccination. CDR3 loop: CASSDSSESYNEQFF. The CDR3 region has the DNA TGTGCCAGCAGTGACTCGTCGGAGTCCTACAATGAGCAGTTCTTC.